A selection of T cell receptor beta chains follows, all from one sample in a study of cytomegalovirus exposure and HLA in healthy donors. TCRdb keeps only in-frame clones here, not all; method: immunoSEQ multiplex PCR. The sample yields roughly 80,000 clones, 75% to 85% seen once. Sequencing input: PBMCs. The receptors were sampled from a man in his forties in good health and CMV-seronegative. Each CDR3 is given with its conserved first and last residue. The D gene is left open where the match is weak. Clone size is shown for a subset of rows, as once, few, many or a class of expanded clone.

J gene,clone size,V gene,D gene,CDR3 protein,CDR3 DNA
TRBJ1-1,NA,TRBV2,NA,CASREMVNTEAFF,TGTGCCAGCCGCGAAATGGTGAACACTGAAGCTTTCTTT
TRBJ2-3,NA,TRBV27,NA,CASSPLGVRGATSTDTQYF,TGTGCCAGCAGTCCCCTGGGGGTTCGGGGGGCCACTAGCACAGATACGCAGTATTTT
TRBJ1-2,NA,TRBV27,TRBD1,CASSFVAGGANGYTF,TGTGCCAGCAGTTTTGTCGCAGGGGGCGCGAATGGCTACACCTTC
TRBJ2-2,NA,TRBV10-1,TRBD1,CASSEGTVNTGELFF,TGCGCCAGCAGCGAAGGGACAGTGAACACCGGGGAGCTGTTTTTT
TRBJ2-2,NA,TRBV5-8,TRBD1,CASSRIWTGNTGELFF,TGTGCCAGCAGCCGGATATGGACAGGGAACACCGGGGAGCTGTTTTTT
TRBJ2-5,once,TRBV5-1,TRBD1,CASSLGQGQETQYF,TGCGCCAGCAGCTTGGGACAGGGCCAAGAGACCCAGTACTTC
TRBJ2-3,NA,TRBV7-3,TRBD1,CASSSDRGSDTQYF,TGTGCCAGCAGCTCGGACAGGGGATCAGATACGCAGTATTTT
TRBJ1-6,NA,TRBV5-1,TRBD1,CASSFSGGASPLHF,TGCGCCAGCAGCTTCTCAGGGGGAGCTTCACCCCTCCACTTT
TRBJ1-6,NA,TRBV18,TRBD1,CASSPGTGRPNSPLHF,TGTGCCAGCTCACCAGGGACAGGGCGTCCGAATTCACCCCTCCACTTT
TRBJ2-2,NA,TRBV10-1,TRBD1,CASSEWAGGNTGELFF,TGCGCCAGCAGTGAGTGGGCAGGGGGCAACACCGGGGAGCTGTTTTTT
TRBJ2-1,once,TRBV7-6,NA,CASSLGAELRNEQFF,TGTGCCAGCAGCTTAGGGGCAGAGCTCAGGAATGAGCAGTTCTTC
TRBJ2-7,NA,TRBV18,NA,CASSPRLRRGLSSYEQYF,TGTGCCAGCTCACCCCGCCTACGGAGGGGCCTCAGCTCCTACGAGCAGTACTTC
TRBJ1-1,NA,TRBV2,NA,CASVRSSLNTEAFF,TGTGCCAGCGTAAGGAGCAGTTTGAACACTGAAGCTTTCTTT
TRBJ2-7,NA,TRBV28,NA,CASTTSLDREQYF,TGTGCCAGCACGACTAGTTTGGACCGCGAGCAGTACTTC
TRBJ2-5,NA,TRBV4-2,TRBD2,CASSQGTSVQETQYF,TGTGCCAGCAGCCAGGGGACTAGCGTCCAAGAGACCCAGTACTTC
TRBJ2-7,few,TRBV6-5,TRBD1,CAIGQGRDEQYF,TGTGCCATCGGACAGGGACGGGACGAGCAGTACTTC
TRBJ1-1,NA,TRBV5-1,TRBD1,CASSLDRGGEAFF,TGCGCCAGCAGCTTGGACAGGGGGGGTGAAGCTTTCTTT
TRBJ2-7,NA,TRBV5-1,NA,CASSLGREWDEQYF,TGCGCCAGCAGCTTGGGTCGGGAATGGGACGAGCAGTACTTC
TRBJ2-1,medium-sized,TRBV7-8,TRBD1,CASSSRTGSAYNEQFF,TGTGCCAGCAGCTCCCGGACAGGCTCTGCCTACAATGAGCAGTTCTTC
TRBJ1-6,NA,TRBV6-6,TRBD1,CASSYSSGGNNSPLHF,TGTGCCAGCAGTTACTCGTCAGGGGGTAATAATTCACCCCTCCACTTT
TRBJ2-7,NA,TRBV7-3,TRBD1,CASSPTGWDEQYF,TGTGCCAGCAGCCCGACAGGGTGGGACGAGCAGTACTTC
TRBJ2-5,NA,TRBV4-3,TRBD2,CASSQGRGAGVETQYF,TGCGCCAGCAGCCAAGGACGCGGGGCGGGGGTTGAGACCCAGTACTTC
TRBJ1-5,few,TRBV6-6,TRBD1,CASIAGTGGQPQHF,TGTGCCAGCATTGCCGGGACAGGGGGCCAGCCCCAGCATTTT
TRBJ1-2,NA,TRBV5-1,TRBD1,CASSLVGTGGDYGYTF,TGCGCCAGCAGCTTGGTTGGGACAGGGGGTGACTATGGCTACACCTTC
TRBJ2-1,NA,TRBV7-9,TRBD1,CASSLVGTGGNEQFF,TGTGCCAGCAGCTTAGTAGGGACAGGGGGCAATGAGCAGTTCTTC
TRBJ2-3,NA,TRBV5-1,NA,CASSLTVSTDTQYF,TGCGCCAGCAGCTTGACGGTTAGCACAGATACGCAGTATTTT
TRBJ1-4,few,TRBV7-7,TRBD1,CASSTNDRARLFF,TGTGCTAGCAGCACCAATGACAGGGCCCGGCTGTTTTTT
TRBJ2-1,NA,TRBV7-6,TRBD1,CASSRTGDPVNEQFF,TGTGCCAGCAGCCGGACAGGGGACCCGGTCAATGAGCAGTTCTTC
TRBJ2-5,NA,TRBV6-1,TRBD2,CASSEQRGRLETQYF,TGTGCCAGCAGTGAACAGCGGGGCAGGTTGGAGACCCAGTACTTC
TRBJ1-5,NA,TRBV5-1,NA,CASSLGQNQPQHF,TGCGCCAGCAGCTTGGGACAGAATCAGCCCCAGCATTTT
TRBJ1-2,NA,TRBV5-1,NA,CASSAGTARSYTF,TGCGCCAGCAGCGCGGGGACGGCCCGGAGCTACACCTTC
TRBJ1-1,NA,TRBV5-1,NA,CASSLAGRVVTEAFF,TGCGCCAGCAGCTTGGCGGGAAGAGTGGTCACTGAAGCTTTCTTT
TRBJ1-1,once,TRBV5-4,NA,CASSLGLGAGDTEAFF,TGTGCCAGCAGCTTGGGATTGGGGGCTGGGGACACTGAAGCTTTCTTT
TRBJ2-3,NA,TRBV15,NA,CATSSRDTQYF,TGTGCCACCAGCAGCCGAGATACGCAGTATTTT
TRBJ1-6,few,TRBV5-4,TRBD1,CASSSWTGGISPLHF,TGTGCCAGCAGCTCCTGGACAGGGGGGATTTCACCCCTCCACTTT
TRBJ2-7,NA,TRBV15,NA,CATSRQGNQYEQYF,TGTGCCACCAGCAGGCAGGGGAATCAATACGAGCAGTACTTC
TRBJ2-5,NA,TRBV30,TRBD2,CAWSAASGRTQYF,TGTGCCTGGAGTGCGGCTAGCGGCCGCACCCAGTACTTC
TRBJ1-2,NA,TRBV7-8,NA,CASSLIARVEGYTF,TGTGCCAGCAGCTTAATTGCCAGGGTAGAAGGCTACACCTTC
TRBJ1-5,NA,TRBV27,NA,CASSFRGSSNQPQHF,TGTGCCAGCAGTTTTCGGGGATCCAGCAATCAGCCCCAGCATTTT
TRBJ2-3,few,TRBV6-6,TRBD2,CASSPGLAGDGDTQYF,TGTGCCAGCAGTCCGGGACTAGCGGGGGATGGGGATACGCAGTATTTT
TRBJ1-5,few,TRBV6-6,NA,CASSTDTESNQPQHF,TGTGCCAGCAGTACAGATACAGAGAGCAATCAGCCCCAGCATTTT
TRBJ1-3,NA,TRBV30,NA,CTWSRELSGNTIYF,TGTACCTGGAGTAGGGAGCTCTCTGGAAACACCATATATTTT
TRBJ2-7,NA,TRBV14,TRBD1,CASSPAGQGYEQYF,TGTGCCAGCAGCCCTGCCGGACAGGGATACGAGCAGTACTTC
TRBJ1-4,NA,TRBV23-1,NA,CASSHPQAESGW,TGCGCCAGCAGTCATCCCCAGGCGGAATCGGGATGG
TRBJ1-4,NA,TRBV5-4,TRBD1,CASSFRGQYEKLFF,TGTGCCAGCAGCTTTCGGGGACAGTATGAAAAACTGTTTTTT
TRBJ2-7,NA,TRBV28,TRBD1,CASSRGQDPYEQYF,TGTGCCAGCAGTCGCGGACAGGATCCCTACGAGCAGTACTTC
TRBJ2-4,NA,TRBV9,NA,CASSPRQDPLAKNIQYF,TGTGCCAGCAGCCCCCGACAGGACCCTCTAGCCAAAAACATTCAGTACTTC
TRBJ1-2,NA,TRBV7-3,TRBD1,CASSVAHGTGAGYTF,TGTGCCAGCAGCGTCGCCCATGGGACAGGGGCTGGCTACACCTTC
TRBJ1-1,NA,TRBV5-1,NA,CASSLQGNTEAFF,TGCGCCAGCAGCTTACAGGGTAACACTGAAGCTTTCTTT
TRBJ2-7,NA,TRBV29-1,TRBD1,CSPGTEYSYEQYF,TGCAGCCCCGGGACAGAGTACTCCTACGAGCAGTACTTC
TRBJ1-4,few,TRBV4-2,NA,CASSQDERTVNEKLFF,TGTGCCAGCAGCCAAGATGAGAGGACAGTTAATGAAAAACTGTTTTTT
TRBJ2-1,NA,TRBV15,TRBD1,CATSSPQTGQSSYNEQFF,TGTGCCACCAGCAGCCCCCAGACAGGGCAAAGCTCCTACAATGAGCAGTTCTTC
TRBJ2-3,NA,TRBV29-1,NA,CSVAGLNTDTQYF,TGCAGCGTCGCAGGCCTGAACACAGATACGCAGTATTTT
TRBJ1-3,NA,TRBV4-2,TRBD1,CASSQGDRDSGNTIYF,TGTGCCAGCAGCCAAGGGGACAGGGACTCTGGAAACACCATATATTTT
TRBJ1-1,NA,TRBV27,NA,CASSLYGNTEAFF,TGTGCCAGCAGCCTCTATGGGAACACTGAAGCTTTCTTT
TRBJ2-2,NA,TRBV7-2,TRBD1,CASNEYGQAANTGELFF,TGTGCCAGCAACGAATATGGACAGGCCGCGAACACCGGGGAGCTGTTTTTT